Below are 17 T cell receptor beta chains sequenced from a single sample in a study of cytotoxic CD8 clonotypes in ibrutinib-treated CLL. Using immunoSEQ multiplex PCR, the repertoire was profiled, and TCRdb retains in-frame clones only, with some absent. The data hold about 140,000 clones, with around 84% observed a single time. Source: PBMCs, taken after 36 months of ibrutinib treatment. The receptors come from a human donor with chronic lymphocytic leukemia.

The V gene is TRBV4-1, the J gene TRBJ2-2; TRBD1 agrees at 11 bases. The CDR3 runs 15 residues. CDR1 MGHRA and CDR2 YSYEKL come from the germline V gene. V trimming: 3 bases; J trimming: 6 bases; junction bases outside the gene matches: 3. The CDR3 reads CASSQPGQGAGELFF. DNA of the CDR3: TGCGCCAGCAGCCAGCCGGGACAGGGGGCCGGGGAGCTGTTTTTT.

The chain couples TRBV6-4 to TRBJ1-4; possible D gene TRBD1, 6 bases. The V end was cut by 3 bases, the J end by 7 bases, with 15 bases between. CDR1 MRHNA and CDR2 SNTAGT come from the germline V gene. The CDR3 has 15 amino acids. The CDR3 nucleotides read TGTGCCAGCAGTGAGTGGGGGCGCGGAGGTGAAAAACTGTTTTTT. Its protein product is CASSEWGRGGEKLFF.

The chain uses TRBV5-4 and TRBJ2-1, with TRBD1 matching over 7 bases. The CDR3 is made up of 15 amino acids. The V gene's germline CDR1 is SGHNT and CDR2 YYREEE (reference sequence). V lost 1 base to trimming and J lost 3 bases; unmatched junction nucleotides: 4. This CDR3 is CASSLTDRDYNEQFF. The CDR3 DNA follows: TGTGCCAGCAGCTTGACCGACAGGGACTACAATGAGCAGTTCTTC.

This clone occurred once. CDR3 DNA sequence: TGTGCCAGCAGCTTAGGGGCAGGGGAAACTAATGAAAAACTGTTTTTT. Translation gives CASSLGAGETNEKLFF. V usage is TRBV7-9 and J usage is TRBJ1-4; D may be TRBD1 (6 bases). The CDR3 has 16 amino acids. V was clipped by 1 base and J by 1 base, with 10 bases between them. Looked up from germline, CDR1 is SEHNR and CDR2 is FQNEAQ (reference sequence).

This sequence joins TRBV6-1 and TRBJ2-2; 7 nucleotides line up with TRBD1. Unmatched junction bases numbered 2, after V lost 4 bases and J lost 3 bases. CDR3 length: 14 amino acids. CDR1 and CDR2 from the germline V gene are MNHNS and SASEGT. The DNA for the CDR3 is TGTGCCAGCAGTGTGGGGACAGACACCGGGGAGCTGTTTTTT. It codes for CASSVGTDTGELFF.

This clone was seen repeatedly, ten times or more. CDR3 in amino acids: CASRVPLGEGHEEQYF. The CDR3 DNA reads as TGCGCCAGCAGGGTCCCTTTAGGGGAGGGCCATGAAGAGCAGTACTTC. The V call is TRBV10-2, the J call TRBJ2-7, with TRBD2 identical over 7 bases. The junction had 18 bases not matched to a gene; V was cut back by 6 bases and J by 7 bases. CDR3 length equals 16 residues. Germline V gives CDR1 WSHSY, CDR2 SAAADI.

V is TRBV2 and J is TRBJ2-7; D is unresolved. The V and J ends lost 6 bases and 2 bases respectively, with 5 bases between them. The CDR3 is 11 residues long. CDR1 and CDR2 (germline): SNHLY, FYNNEI. CDR3: CASRAAYEQYF. The CDR3 DNA reads as TGTGCCAGCAGGGCCGCCTACGAGCAGTACTTC.

The V call is TRBV5-6, the J call TRBJ1-4; no clear D. Trimming removed 0 bases at V and 0 bases at J, with 3 bases between. CDR1 is SGHDT and CDR2 is YYEEEE in the germline V gene. The CDR3 is 14 amino acids. The CDR3: CASSLVATNEKLFF. CDR3 nucleotide sequence: TGTGCCAGCAGCTTGGTTGCAACTAATGAAAAACTGTTTTTT.

This clone was seen a few times. The J gene is TRBJ1-6, the V gene TRBV5-1; D might be TRBD1 (5 bases). CDR3 size: 14 residues. Germline loops: CDR1 SGHRS, CDR2 YFSETQ. Trimming left V 6 bases short and J 7 bases short, with 14 bases between. The CDR3 DNA reads as TGCGCCAGCACCGAGGGACCGCCGAATTCACCCCTCCACTTT. Its protein product is CASTEGPPNSPLHF.

This chain links TRBV5-6 with TRBJ1-1; D gene uncertain. Trimming stripped 0 bases from V and 5 bases from J, with 8 bases between. The CDR3 sequence is 13 residues long. Germline V gene sequence: CDR1 SGHDT, CDR2 YYEEEE. The CDR3 sequence: CASSLAVGTEAFF. The CDR3 DNA follows: TGTGCCAGCAGCTTGGCGGTAGGTACTGAAGCTTTCTTT.

This clone was seen once. The V gene is TRBV5-1, the J gene TRBJ1-1, with 9 bases identical to TRBD1. Germline V gene data show CDR1 as SGHRS and CDR2 as YFSETQ. This CDR3 spans 14 amino acids. The J segment lost 3 bases and the V segment lost 4 bases, leaving 4 bases of the junction unmatched. The CDR3 bases are TGCGCCAGCAGCAGCGGACAGGGGTACACTGAAGCTTTCTTT. This translates into CASSSGQGYTEAFF.

This clone showed up just a few times. This chain joins TRBV4-1 and TRBJ1-1; 8 positions match TRBD1. The CDR3 runs 16 residues. Germline V CDR1 and CDR2: MGHRA, YSYEKL. Trimming took 0 bases from V and 5 from J; bases not matched to a gene: 8. The CDR3 DNA follows: TGCGCCAGCAGCCAAGACCCCAGGGGGCGAGGGACTGAAGCTTTCTTT. Its protein is CASSQDPRGRGTEAFF.

The J gene is TRBJ1-3, the V gene TRBV9; 9 bases are a match to TRBD1. Trimming at V came to 1 base and at J to 8 bases, leaving 7 bases not matched to a gene. Germline V gene sequence: CDR1 SGDLS, CDR2 YYNGEE. The CDR3 length is 15 residues. The chain's CDR3 is CASSVTGTGKDTIYF. In DNA, the CDR3 is TGTGCCAGCAGCGTAACGGGGACAGGGAAGGACACCATATATTTT.

The V gene is TRBV5-1, the J gene TRBJ2-3; possibly TRBD2 for D (7 bases). Germline CDR1 and CDR2: SGHRS and YFSETQ. V gave up 4 bases and J gave up 4 bases, with 16 bases separating them. The CDR3 totals 15 residues. This CDR3 reads CASSKLTGRADTQYF. The CDR3, as DNA: TGCGCCAGCAGCAAACTTACAGGGAGGGCAGATACGCAGTATTTT.

The chain uses TRBV5-1 and TRBJ1-6, with 7 nucleotides matching TRBD1. The CDR3 spans 17 residues. Germline lookup yields CDR1 SGHRS and CDR2 YFSETQ. Trimming at V came to 1 base and at J to 2 bases, leaving 6 bases not matched to a gene. The CDR3 spells CASSLTGVVAYNSPLHF. CDR3 bases: TGCGCCAGCAGCTTGACAGGGGTTGTCGCCTATAATTCACCCCTCCACTTT.

The J gene is TRBJ2-1, the V gene TRBV9; D gene ambiguous. CDR1 is SGDLS, CDR2 YYNGEE, per germline. The V gene lost 3 bases and the J gene lost 6 bases, with 10 bases spanning the gap. This CDR3 comprises 13 residues. The CDR3 DNA reads TGTGCCAGCAGCGCTCTCTCGGCCAATGAGCAGTTCTTC. It yields the protein CASSALSANEQFF.

In this sample, this clone turned up once. V is TRBV6-1 and J is TRBJ2-7; 9 nucleotides match TRBD1. Germline V CDR1 and CDR2: MNHNS, SASEGT. V lost 6 bases, J lost 1 base, and 4 bases stayed unmatched. This CDR3 has 14 residues. This CDR3 reads CASRRDRVSYEQYF. CDR3 bases: TGTGCCAGCAGACGGGACAGGGTGTCCTACGAGCAGTACTTC.